The 5 T cell receptor beta chains presented below share a single source sample, sequenced in a study of T cell repertoires in cytomegalovirus infection. Their antigens remain unidentified. From the reads, TCRdb called clonotypes with MiXCR, one entry per CDR3 protein. The sample lists around 100,000 distinct CDR3 sequences, 10% occurring once. The sequencing sample was made of PBMCs, sequenced either directly or after in vitro stimulation (not recorded which). Source of these receptors: a human donor in good health (CMV status not recorded). Some clones in this sample may be carry-over from other donors' samples.

This clonotype showed up many times. The gene calls are TRBV28 and TRBJ2-7, with 7 bases aligning to TRBD2. The ends lost 6 bases at V and 1 base at J; junction bases unmatched: 12. This CDR3 contains 16 residues. Per the germline V gene, CDR1 is MDHEN and CDR2 is SYDVKM. The DNA of the CDR3 is TGTGCCAGCAGCCCGGGCGGGAGCGGCCCTTCCTACGAGCAGTACTTC. Encoded protein: CASSPGGSGPSYEQYF.

On this clonotype itself: A much larger clone differs by one base, so this may be a read error. The gene calls are TRBV2 and TRBJ2-3; D remains unclear. The germline CDR1 and CDR2 sequences are SNHLY and FYNNEI. Trimming shortened V by 8 bases and J by 5 bases, and 8 bases separated the two germline ends. The CDR3 covers 11 residues. CDR3 DNA sequence: TGTGCCAGCGGGGTTGTAGATACGCAGTATTTT. Its protein is CASGVVDTQYF.

This clonotype was observed at least ten times. This chain links TRBV7-2 with TRBJ2-2, with 14 bases aligning to TRBD2. CDR3 length equals 16 residues. Per the germline V gene, CDR1 is SGHTA and CDR2 is FQGNSA. With V trimmed by 6 bases and J by 3 bases, 3 bases remained unmatched. The CDR3 sequence: CASSGTSGSYTGELFF. The CDR3, as DNA: TGTGCCAGCAGTGGGACTAGCGGGAGTTACACCGGGGAGCTGTTTTTT.

This clonotype was seen a few times. The chain uses TRBV20-1 and TRBJ2-5, with D perhaps being TRBD1 or TRBD2 (6 bases each). The CDR3 runs to 15 residues. Germline V gene sequence: CDR1 DFQATT, CDR2 SNEGSKA (reference sequence). V shed 3 bases and J shed 2 bases, with 16 bases lying between them. CDR3: CSARGGQNSQETQYF. The CDR3 region has the DNA TGCAGTGCTAGGGGAGGACAGAACTCTCAAGAGACCCAGTACTTC.

The chain uses TRBV19 and TRBJ2-1, with TRBD2 matching over 16 bases. This CDR3 is 18 amino acids long. Germline CDR1 reads LNHDA; CDR2 reads SQIVND (reference sequence). V was clipped by 0 bases and J by 4 bases; unmatched bases: 3. Written as DNA, the CDR3 is TGTGCCAGTAGTATAGAGGGACTAGCGGGAGGGGGATACAATGAGCAGTTCTTC. It is translated as CASSIEGLAGGGYNEQFF.